Given below is one TCR beta chain in context. This entry comes from a study of blood T cell repertoires in COVID-19. In the study overall: Some COVID-19 samples were acute and others convalescent; all came from the United States, Italy and Spain. Sample material is recorded as cDNA or gDNA derived from T cells, B-cell-depleted T cells, or PBMCs.

Germline V CDR1 and CDR2: KGHDR, SFDVKD. V shed 0 bases, J shed 1 base, and the junction held 4 bases outside the gene matches. CDR3 size: 17 residues. Methods used by the authors: Estimation of nucleated cell counts was performed using reference gene primer amplification. Only in-frame clones appear in the TCRdb table, and some are missing; sequencing was by immunoSEQ multiplex PCR. V and J calls plus clone size are reproduced from that table; the DNA served to infer D and trimming. The sample has about 240,000 clones; approximately 86% are singletons. What was sequenced was peripheral blood. This chain links TRBV24-1 with TRBJ2-3; 9 nucleotides agree with TRBD1. The clonotype comes from a human donor in a cohort sampled during active COVID-19. Here the CDR3 reads CATSDLRRTGGTDTQYF. Written as DNA, the CDR3 is TGTGCCACCAGTGATTTGCGAAGGACAGGGGGCACAGATACGCAGTATTTT.